This note documents a single TCR beta chain sequence. Germline CDR1 is LNHDA and CDR2 is SQIVND (reference sequence). The CDR3 consists of 13 residues. Trimming cost V 6 bases and J 8 bases; bases outside gene matches: 6. This sample was taken from a study of blood T cell repertoires in COVID-19. TCRdb's copy holds only in-frame clones and misses some; the assay was immunoSEQ multiplex PCR. The repertoire has about 160,000 clones, roughly 73% of them found once; the top ten carry around 2.8%. This chain joins TRBV19 and TRBJ2-2, with TRBD2 matching over 7 bases. The sample taken for sequencing was peripheral blood. The TCR comes from a man between 65 and 79 years old with acute or convalescent COVID-19. CDR3 nucleotides: TGTGCCAGTAGAAGGACTAGTATAGGGGAGCTGTTTTTT. Translated: CASRRTSIGELFF.